These T cell receptor beta chains were read from a single sample in a study of cytomegalovirus exposure and HLA in healthy donors. The data were produced by immunoSEQ multiplex PCR, yet TCRdb's version contains in-frame clones alone and is incomplete. This sample carries about 70,000 clones, 74% of them seen once, and the ten largest clones take approximately 10%. The sequencing sample was made of PBMCs. Receptors originate from a human donor in good health. Both conserved end residues are part of each CDR3. The D gene is left open where the match is weak. Expanded clones are given a class, and other clones once, few, many or no size at all.

d_gene: NA; v_gene: TRBV6-6; j_gene: TRBJ1-1; abundance: few; CDR3nt: TGTGCCAGCAGTTACCTCGGCACTGAAGCTTTCTTT; CDR3aa: CASSYLGTEAFF
d_gene: TRBD1; v_gene: TRBV6-5; j_gene: TRBJ1-2; abundance: NA; CDR3nt: TGTGCCAGCAGCTCCGGGACAGGAATCTATGGCTACACCTTC; CDR3aa: CASSSGTGIYGYTF
d_gene: TRBD2; v_gene: TRBV9; j_gene: TRBJ2-2; abundance: NA; CDR3nt: TGTGCCAGCAGCGTAGCGGGACTAGCGGGAAACACCGGGGAGCTGTTTTTT; CDR3aa: CASSVAGLAGNTGELFF
d_gene: NA; v_gene: TRBV5-1; j_gene: TRBJ2-7; abundance: NA; CDR3nt: TGCGCCAGCAGCTTGGCATCGAGTGGTACCTACGAGCAGTACTTC; CDR3aa: CASSLASSGTYEQYF
d_gene: TRBD1; v_gene: TRBV9; j_gene: TRBJ1-5; abundance: once; CDR3nt: TGTGCCAGCAGCGTAGGACAGGGTCAAGAGCCCCAGCATTTT; CDR3aa: CASSVGQGQEPQHF
d_gene: NA; v_gene: TRBV6-1; j_gene: TRBJ2-7; abundance: NA; CDR3nt: TGTGCCAGCAGTGTAAAGACAGCCTCCTACGAGCAGTACTTC; CDR3aa: CASSVKTASYEQYF
d_gene: NA; v_gene: TRBV19; j_gene: TRBJ2-2; abundance: NA; CDR3nt: TGTGCCAGTACTGGCCCTCCGGGAGTTAACACCGGGGAGCTGTTTTTT; CDR3aa: CASTGPPGVNTGELFF
d_gene: TRBD1; v_gene: TRBV30; j_gene: TRBJ1-5; abundance: NA; CDR3nt: TGTGCCTGGAGTGTAGGAGGACAGGGCAATCAGCCCCAGCATTTT; CDR3aa: CAWSVGGQGNQPQHF
d_gene: NA; v_gene: TRBV4-2; j_gene: TRBJ1-5; abundance: NA; CDR3nt: TGTGCCAGCAGCCAAGGGCGGGGGGCGGAAGGTCAGCCCCAGCATTTT; CDR3aa: CASSQGRGAEGQPQHF
d_gene: NA; v_gene: TRBV27; j_gene: TRBJ1-1; abundance: NA; CDR3nt: TGTGCCAGCAGTTTATCATTTCTCAGGGACACTGAAGCTTTCTTT; CDR3aa: CASSLSFLRDTEAFF
d_gene: NA; v_gene: TRBV30; j_gene: TRBJ2-5; abundance: NA; CDR3nt: TGTGCCTGGAGCGCGAAAGAGACCCAGTACTTC; CDR3aa: CAWSAKETQYF
d_gene: TRBD2; v_gene: TRBV5-1; j_gene: TRBJ2-3; abundance: NA; CDR3nt: TGCGCCAGCAGCTTAAGCGGGATCACAGATACGCAGTATTTT; CDR3aa: CASSLSGITDTQYF
d_gene: TRBD2; v_gene: TRBV6-5; j_gene: TRBJ2-2; abundance: NA; CDR3nt: TGTGCCAGCAGCCCCATGGCGGGAGACTCCGGGGAGCTGTTTTTT; CDR3aa: CASSPMAGDSGELFF
d_gene: TRBD1; v_gene: TRBV28; j_gene: TRBJ1-4; abundance: NA; CDR3nt: TGTGCCAGCCTTCGGACAGGGGTTGAAAAACTGTTTTTT; CDR3aa: CASLRTGVEKLFF
d_gene: NA; v_gene: TRBV9; j_gene: TRBJ2-2; abundance: few; CDR3nt: TGTGCCAGCAGCGTACAGGGGACGGGCGCCGGGGAGCTGTTTTTT; CDR3aa: CASSVQGTGAGELFF
d_gene: NA; v_gene: TRBV19; j_gene: TRBJ1-1; abundance: few; CDR3nt: TGTGCCAGTACGCCGGTTCCCGGACAACACACTGAAGCTTTCTTT; CDR3aa: CASTPVPGQHTEAFF
d_gene: TRBD2; v_gene: TRBV6-1; j_gene: TRBJ2-7; abundance: NA; CDR3nt: TGTGCCAGCAGTCCCCAACTAGCGGGAGACGACGAGCAGTACTTC; CDR3aa: CASSPQLAGDDEQYF
d_gene: NA; v_gene: TRBV6-1; j_gene: TRBJ2-7; abundance: few; CDR3nt: TGTGCCAGCAAATCCCCAGGGGGGTCCTACGAGCAGTACTTC; CDR3aa: CASKSPGGSYEQYF
d_gene: NA; v_gene: TRBV29-1; j_gene: TRBJ1-2; abundance: NA; CDR3nt: TGCAGCGTTGGGGGGGGACCTAACTATGGCTACACCTTC; CDR3aa: CSVGGGPNYGYTF
d_gene: NA; v_gene: TRBV28; j_gene: TRBJ1-5; abundance: NA; CDR3nt: TGTGCCAGCAGTTTACCTTATAGCAATCAGCCCCAGCATTTT; CDR3aa: CASSLPYSNQPQHF
d_gene: TRBD1; v_gene: TRBV29-1; j_gene: TRBJ1-3; abundance: once; CDR3nt: TGCAGCGGTCCACCGGGACAGGGAGCAGGAAACACCATATATTTT; CDR3aa: CSGPPGQGAGNTIYF
d_gene: TRBD1; v_gene: TRBV6-1; j_gene: TRBJ1-5; abundance: NA; CDR3nt: TGTGCCAGCAGTGAAGGACAGGGAGAGGCTCAGCCCCAGCATTTT; CDR3aa: CASSEGQGEAQPQHF
d_gene: NA; v_gene: TRBV10-2; j_gene: TRBJ2-7; abundance: NA; CDR3nt: TGCGCCAGCAGTGACAGCTACGAGCAGTACTTC; CDR3aa: CASSDSYEQYF
d_gene: NA; v_gene: TRBV6-5; j_gene: TRBJ1-1; abundance: NA; CDR3nt: TGTGCCAGCACTGCGTCAGGACTTAACACTGAAGCTTTCTTT; CDR3aa: CASTASGLNTEAFF
d_gene: NA; v_gene: TRBV6-5; j_gene: TRBJ2-1; abundance: NA; CDR3nt: TGTGCCAGCAGTTCCCAGCCCGAGGGTGAGCAGTTCTTC; CDR3aa: CASSSQPEGEQFF
d_gene: NA; v_gene: TRBV27; j_gene: TRBJ2-5; abundance: NA; CDR3nt: TGTGCCAGCAGTTTGAGGGAGACCCAGTACTTC; CDR3aa: CASSLRETQYF
d_gene: TRBD2; v_gene: TRBV5-8; j_gene: TRBJ2-7; abundance: once; CDR3nt: TGTGCCAGCAGCTGGCCCGGGACTACTAAAAGCTACGAGCAGTACTTC; CDR3aa: CASSWPGTTKSYEQYF
d_gene: TRBD1; v_gene: TRBV15; j_gene: TRBJ1-4; abundance: NA; CDR3nt: TGTGCCACCCGAGACAGGGGGAATGAAAAACTGTTTTTT; CDR3aa: CATRDRGNEKLFF
d_gene: NA; v_gene: TRBV6-1; j_gene: TRBJ2-7; abundance: few; CDR3nt: TGTGCCAGCAGTGGGCGGTTCTACGAGCAGTACTTC; CDR3aa: CASSGRFYEQYF
d_gene: TRBD1; v_gene: TRBV28; j_gene: TRBJ2-7; abundance: NA; CDR3nt: TGTGCCAGCAGCCGACAGACAGGGGCGTCCTACGAGCAGTACTTC; CDR3aa: CASSRQTGASYEQYF
d_gene: TRBD1; v_gene: TRBV10-2; j_gene: TRBJ1-2; abundance: NA; CDR3nt: TGCGCCAGCAGAGACCCAGACAGGGGCGGCTACACCTTC; CDR3aa: CASRDPDRGGYTF